The 32 T cell receptor beta chains below were found in one sample sequenced in a study of Ad26.COV2.S vaccination and SARS-CoV-2 variants. Specified treatment: 15 to 20 received Ad26.COV2.S at low or high dose, single or two shots; about 5 received placebo; per-sample allocation not given. Specimens were obtained on day 63 following the first vaccine or placebo injection. Clones were read by immunoSEQ multiplex PCR, and TCRdb kept only the in-frame ones, dropping some. The table lists about 480,000 clones, roughly 87% of them singletons. The specimen was peripheral blood, collected in a trial of Ad26.COV2.S vaccine versus placebo. The receptors shown here come from a person aged 18 to 59 who received the Ad26.COV2.S COVID-19 vaccine or a placebo.

The chain combines TRBV6-5 with TRBJ2-7; D is ambiguous. Looked up from germline, CDR1 is MNHEY and CDR2 is SVGAGI. V was clipped by 7 bases and J by 2 bases, with 12 bases between them. The CDR3 runs to 13 residues. CDR3 residues: CASKGQFTYEQYF. The CDR3, as DNA: TGTGCCAGCAAAGGGCAGTTCACCTACGAGCAGTACTTC.

DNA for the CDR3: TGTGCCAGCAGTGAAGGAACCGGGACAGGATCTTTGCAGTACTTC. Residues: CASSEGTGTGSLQYF. The V and J genes are TRBV25-1 and TRBJ2-7; 8 bases match TRBD1. J was trimmed by 9 bases and V by 2 bases; bases with no gene match: 12. This CDR3 contains 15 residues. CDR1 and CDR2 (germline): MGHDK, SYGVNS.

This rearrangement joins TRBV10-2 to TRBJ2-2; the match to TRBD2 covers 7 bases. This CDR3 has 14 residues. The V gene end was trimmed by 6 bases and the J gene end by 5 bases; junction bases not matched to a gene: 6. The germline V gene encodes CDR1 WSHSY and CDR2 SAAADI. The CDR3 nucleotides are TGCGCCAGCAGACTAGCGCCTCATACCGGGGAGCTGTTTTTT. Amino acid sequence: CASRLAPHTGELFF.

The chain links TRBV20-1 to TRBJ2-3; D may be TRBD2 (5 bases). CDR1 and CDR2 (germline): DFQATT, SNEGSKA (reference sequence). CDR3 size: 11 residues. V lost 7 bases, J lost 4 bases, and 9 bases lay in between. The CDR3 nucleotides read TGCAGTGGAGACGGGGCAGATACGCAGTATTTT. Its protein is CSGDGADTQYF.

V usage is TRBV19 and J usage is TRBJ2-1; TRBD2 matches 7 bases. CDR1 is LNHDA, CDR2 SQIVND, per germline (reference sequence). The CDR3 length is 13 residues. Trimming at V came to 3 bases and at J to 5 bases, leaving 1 base not matched to a gene. The CDR3 region is CASSITSDNEQFF. The CDR3 region has the DNA TGTGCCAGTAGTATTACTAGCGACAATGAGCAGTTCTTC.

The chain couples TRBV19 to TRBJ2-5, with D unclear. The CDR3 covers 13 residues. Per germline, CDR1 LNHDA and CDR2 SQIVND (reference sequence). Trimming stripped 8 bases from V and 5 bases from J, with 15 bases between. The chain's CDR3 is CASSPDGWETQYF. The CDR3 coding sequence is TGTGCCAGTTCTCCCGATGGTTGGGAGACCCAGTACTTC.

CDR3 coding DNA: TGTGCCAGTAGTATTGGGACAGGGAGGATCTACAATGAGCAGTTCTTC. This encodes CASSIGTGRIYNEQFF. V is TRBV19 and J is TRBJ2-1, with TRBD1 matching over 9 bases. This CDR3 contains 16 residues. V dropped 3 bases and J dropped 3; count of bases not matched to a gene: 6. The germline V gene encodes CDR1 LNHDA and CDR2 SQIVND (reference sequence).

V gene TRBV27 combines with J gene TRBJ2-1; D remains ambiguous. CDR3 length: 13 residues. Looked up from germline, CDR1 is MNHEY and CDR2 is SMNVEV (reference sequence). With 2 bases removed from V and 7 bases from J, the gap between germline ends came to 9 bases. DNA for the CDR3: TGTGCCAGCAGTTTAGCGCGGTGGAATGAGCAGTTCTTC. Translation: CASSLARWNEQFF.

V is TRBV24-1 and J is TRBJ2-3, with 8 bases lining up with TRBD2. V was clipped by 2 bases and J by 5 bases; unmatched bases: 8. CDR1 and CDR2 (germline): KGHDR, SFDVKD. The CDR3 is 16 amino acids. The CDR3 loop reads CATSDSREGREDTQYF. CDR3 nucleotide sequence: TGTGCCACCAGTGATTCCCGGGAGGGCCGAGAAGATACGCAGTATTTT.

V is TRBV9 and J is TRBJ2-2, with 8 bases lining up with TRBD2. V shed 0 bases, J shed 8 bases, and the junction held 3 bases outside the gene matches. This CDR3 comprises 14 residues. Germline V CDR1 and CDR2: SGDLS, YYNGEE. Here the CDR3 reads CASSVGSGSGELFF. The CDR3, as DNA: TGTGCCAGCAGCGTAGGCAGCGGGAGTGGGGAGCTGTTTTTT.

The V call is TRBV18, the J call TRBJ2-7, with 7 bases identical to TRBD1. Germline V gives CDR1 KGHSH, CDR2 LQKENI. The V gene end was trimmed by 4 bases and the J gene end by 3 bases; junction bases not matched to a gene: 12. CDR3 length equals 16 residues. The CDR3 coding sequence is TGTGCCAGCTCACTAAACAGGGGCGATCTCCGCTACGAGCAGTACTTC. Residues: CASSLNRGDLRYEQYF.

This sequence joins TRBV5-1 and TRBJ2-5; tentatively, D is TRBD2 (6 bases). The V gene lost 4 bases and the J gene lost 5 bases, with 18 bases spanning the gap. The CDR3 sequence is 15 residues long. Germline V CDR1 and CDR2: SGHRS, YFSETQ. The CDR3 sequence is CASSASSVPRETQYF. CDR3 in DNA: TGCGCCAGCAGCGCATCTAGCGTCCCCAGGGAGACCCAGTACTTC.

This rearrangement joins TRBV19 to TRBJ1-5; TRBD1 is a possible D gene (6 bases). Trimming left V 4 bases short and J 0 bases short, with 13 bases between. Germline values: CDR1 LNHDA, CDR2 SQIVND (reference sequence). CDR3 size: 16 residues. CDR3 protein: CASSKATGLSNQPQHF. The CDR3 DNA is TGTGCCAGTAGTAAGGCAACAGGGCTTAGCAATCAGCCCCAGCATTTT.

The CDR3 region has the DNA TGTGCCAGCAGCTTAGCCCCCGGTCCACACAATGAGCAGTTCTTC. Translated: CASSLAPGPHNEQFF. This sequence joins TRBV7-6 and TRBJ2-1, with unresolved D. V shed 0 bases and J shed 5 bases, with 11 bases lying between them. Germline CDR1 and CDR2: SGHVS and FNYEAQ. There are 15 residues in the CDR3.

This chain links TRBV29-1 with TRBJ2-3; no firm D call. The CDR3 covers 13 residues. Trimming left V 4 bases short and J 3 bases short, with 11 bases between. The V gene's germline CDR1 is SQVTM and CDR2 ANQGSEA. CDR3 amino acids: CSVGPLGTDTQYF. CDR3 sequence (DNA): TGCAGCGTTGGGCCACTCGGAACAGATACGCAGTATTTT.

As to this clone: This CDR3 is also generated by other DNA sequences in the sample. This rearrangement joins TRBV9 to TRBJ2-3, with 9 bases fitting TRBD1. Trimming removed 0 bases from V and 6 bases from J; junction bases left unmatched: 5. This CDR3 comprises 15 residues. The germline gives CDR1 SGDLS, CDR2 YYNGEE. This CDR3 reads CASSVVGQGADTQYF. The CDR3 nucleotides read TGTGCCAGCAGCGTAGTGGGACAGGGCGCGGATACGCAGTATTTT. Together with reference TRBV9 and TRBJ2-3, the CDR3 gives the full variable domain: DSGVTQTPKHLITATGQRVTLRCSPRSGDLSVYWYQQSLDQGLQFLIQYYNGEERAKGNILERFSAQQFPDLHSELNLSSLELGDSALYFCASSVVGQGADTQYFGPGTRLTVL.

The DNA for the CDR3 is TGTGCCAGCAGCTCCGTCGGGAGACGGGGAGAGACCCAGTACTTC. Amino acid sequence: CASSSVGRRGETQYF. The gene calls are TRBV5-4 and TRBJ2-5; D may be TRBD2 (6 bases). Trimming pared 3 bases from V and 4 bases from J, leaving 16 bases between. The CDR3 spans 15 residues. Germline loops: CDR1 SGHNT, CDR2 YYREEE (reference sequence).

Comment on this clone: Other DNA sequences within the sample encode an identical CDR3. The chain links TRBV7-2 to TRBJ2-6, with unresolved D. With 5 bases removed from V and 0 bases from J, the gap between germline ends came to 8 bases. Germline CDR1 and CDR2: SGHTA and FQGNSA. This CDR3 region has 15 residues. CDR3 nucleotide sequence: TGTGCCAGCAGCCTGGGTGGCTCTGGGGCCAACGTCCTGACTTTC. Its protein product is CASSLGGSGANVLTF.

The chain employs TRBV9 and TRBJ2-7; 9 bases map to TRBD2. The CDR3 is 17 amino acids. The ends lost 2 bases at V and 1 base at J; junction bases unmatched: 10. Germline V gene lookup returns CDR1 SGDLS and CDR2 YYNGEE. CDR3 coding DNA: TGTGCCAGCAGCGTCGGATTAGCGGGAGCGGCGTCCTACGAGCAGTACTTC. This sequence encodes CASSVGLAGAASYEQYF.

This sequence joins TRBV20-1 and TRBJ2-7; D remains ambiguous. Germline CDR1 reads DFQATT; CDR2 reads SNEGSKA (reference sequence). This CDR3 has 10 residues. V was cut by 4 bases and J by 4 bases, with 5 bases left in between. As DNA, the CDR3 is TGCAGTGCTAAATCTTACGAGCAGTACTTC. This encodes CSAKSYEQYF.

The chain employs TRBV7-9 and TRBJ2-7, with 7 positions matching TRBD1. The trim removed 6 bases at V and 0 bases at J, leaving 2 bases unmatched. The CDR3 spans 13 residues. The germline V gene encodes CDR1 SEHNR and CDR2 FQNEAQ (reference sequence). The CDR3 sequence: CASRRQGSYEQYF. The CDR3, as DNA: TGTGCCAGCAGAAGACAGGGCTCCTACGAGCAGTACTTC.

V gene TRBV11-3 combines with J gene TRBJ2-2; no clear D. This CDR3 region has 13 residues. Between the trimmed V and J ends, which lost 1 base and 6 bases, there was a span of 6 bases. Germline V CDR1 and CDR2: SGHNT, YENEEA. CDR3 nucleotide sequence: TGTGCCAGCAGCTTAGCGCTATCCGGGGAGCTGTTTTTT. The encoded protein is CASSLALSGELFF.

The chain is built from TRBV5-6 and TRBJ2-1; tentative D call: TRBD1 (6 bases). The CDR3 runs to 15 residues. CDR1 and CDR2 from the germline V gene are SGHDT and YYEEEE. V was clipped by 4 bases and J by 5 bases, with 16 bases between them. The CDR3 is CASSDGTWKNNEQFF. CDR3 bases: TGTGCCAGCAGCGACGGGACATGGAAGAACAATGAGCAGTTCTTC.

Written as DNA, the CDR3 is TGTGCCACGGGTCACAGGGGGTATGAGCAGTTCTTC. Amino acids: CATGHRGYEQFF. V gene TRBV28 combines with J gene TRBJ2-1; 8 bases line up with TRBD1. Germline V gene data show CDR1 as MDHEN and CDR2 as SYDVKM. CDR3 length equals 12 residues. The ends lost 10 bases at V and 8 bases at J; junction bases unmatched: 7.

This clone was seen just once. V is TRBV30 and J is TRBJ2-5; D not resolved. CDR1 and CDR2 (germline): GTSNPN, SVGIG (reference sequence). Trimming cost V 2 bases and J 4 bases, with 8 bases left between them. CDR3 length equals 12 residues. The CDR3 DNA sequence: TGTGCCTGGAGTATTAGCCGAGAGACCCAGTACTTC. Translated, it gives CAWSISRETQYF.

This chain joins TRBV21-1 and TRBJ2-1; the table's D gene call, TRBD2, was not cross checked with the DNA. TRBV21-1 represents a pseudogene. The CDR3 is 18 amino acids. The CDR3 coding sequence is TGTGCCAGCAGCAAAGTATCCGCTGCGGGAGGTTCCTACAATGAGCAGTTCTTC. Encoded protein: CASSKVSAAGGSYNEQFF.

In its sample, this clone was seen once. This chain uses TRBV9 with TRBJ2-7; D not certain. The length of the CDR3 is 14 residues. Germline CDR1 SGDLS, CDR2 YYNGEE. Trimming cost V 0 bases and J 2 bases, with 9 bases left between them. CDR3 amino acids: CASSVGAKTYEQYF. As DNA, the CDR3 is TGTGCCAGCAGCGTAGGGGCGAAGACCTACGAGCAGTACTTC.

The J gene is TRBJ2-7, the V gene TRBV27, with D possibly matching TRBD1 (5 bases). The V and J ends lost 5 bases and 5 bases respectively, with 16 bases between them. The length of the CDR3 is 14 residues. Germline loops: CDR1 MNHEY, CDR2 SMNVEV (reference sequence). The CDR3 protein is CASSGSILGHEQYF. CDR3 nucleotide sequence: TGTGCCAGCAGTGGCTCAATCTTGGGGCACGAGCAGTACTTC.

The genes are TRBV4-1 and TRBJ2-1; D possibly corresponds to TRBD2 (5 bases). V gave up 4 bases and J gave up 6 bases, with 10 bases separating them. Germline V gene sequence: CDR1 MGHRA, CDR2 YSYEKL. There are 13 residues in the CDR3. The CDR3 sequence is CASSPGLPNEQFF. The CDR3 DNA reads TGCGCCAGCAGCCCCGGACTCCCCAATGAGCAGTTCTTC.

The rearrangement joins TRBV5-6 to TRBJ2-2; D might be TRBD1 (6 bases). The germline V and J ends were trimmed by 2 bases and 6 bases, with 11 bases remaining between them. CDR3 length: 14 amino acids. CDR1 is SGHDT and CDR2 is YYEEEE in the germline V gene. The CDR3 sequence is CASSFTGRSGELFF. CDR3 coding DNA: TGTGCCAGCAGCTTTACAGGGCGCTCCGGGGAGCTGTTTTTT.

The chain recombines TRBV27 with TRBJ1-4, with D possibly TRBD1 on 5 matching bases. V shed 9 bases and J shed 10 bases, with 18 bases lying between them. The CDR3 length is 13 residues. CDR1 and CDR2 (germline): MNHEY, SMNVEV (reference sequence). For the CDR3, the DNA is TGTGCCAGTAAGGATTGGGGCTCCTTAAAACTGTTTTTT. It specifies CASKDWGSLKLFF.

The chain uses TRBV27 and TRBJ1-2; D remains unclear. Deletions cut 5 bases from V and 8 bases from J, with 18 bases between. This CDR3 contains 14 residues. Germline V gene sequence: CDR1 MNHEY, CDR2 SMNVEV (reference sequence). CDR3 bases: TGTGCCAGCAGTCCCCAAAACCCGCTTTTGGGCTACACCTTC. This encodes CASSPQNPLLGYTF.